This T cell receptor (beta chain) was captured in a study of blood T cell repertoires in COVID-19. Study at large: Sites across the United States, Italy and Spain contributed samples from acute and convalescent COVID-19.

Using immunoSEQ multiplex PCR, the repertoire was profiled, and TCRdb retains in-frame clones only, with some absent. The sample records about 180,000 clones, 84% being singletons. The CDR3 consists of 16 residues. In germline, CDR1 is LNHDA, CDR2 SQIVND (reference sequence). V dropped 3 bases and J dropped 0 bases, with 15 bases sitting between them. The J gene is TRBJ2-7, the V gene TRBV19; TRBD1 might be the D (6 bases). Sequencing was performed on peripheral blood. The clonotype comes from a human donor in a cohort sampled during active COVID-19. As DNA, the CDR3 is TGTGCCAGTAGTATTGCCACAGGGATCGGCTCCTACGAGCAGTACTTC. Its translation: CASSIATGIGSYEQYF.